The next 15 T cell receptor beta chains were all read from a single sample in a study of T-cell reconstitution after alpha-beta-depleted transplantation in children. Researchers prepared the TCRbeta library using unique molecular identifiers, the study reports. TCRdb reanalysed the PCR reads using MiXCR and keeps one entry per CDR3 protein. The data show about 200,000 distinct CDR3 sequences, 5% to 7.5% seen once. Material: PBMCs, obtained before TCRalphabeta/CD19-depleted stem cell transplant. These receptors all come from a girl less than two years old with combined immunodeficiency, due to receive a stem cell transplant.

Ten or more counts support this clonotype. V and J are TRBV15 and TRBJ1-2; D gene unclear. CDR1 LNHNV and CDR2 YYDKDF come from the germline V gene (reference sequence). V lost 4 bases and J 0 bases, leaving 9 bases between the germline ends. This CDR3 contains 14 residues. This CDR3 is CATSILPSNYGYTF. CDR3 in DNA: TGTGCCACCAGCATTCTACCATCTAACTATGGCTACACCTTC.

This chain connects TRBV5-1 to TRBJ1-2, with D possibly matching TRBD1 (5 bases). This CDR3 region has 16 residues. Germline CDR1 reads SGHRS; CDR2 reads YFSETQ. Trimming took 4 bases from V and 1 from J, leaving 17 bases between them. The CDR3 is CASSRPLEGRNYGYTF. CDR3 nucleotides: TGCGCCAGCAGCCGACCCCTTGAGGGGCGTAACTATGGCTACACCTTC. Combining the CDR3 with reference TRBV5-1 and TRBJ1-2 gives the whole variable domain KAGVTQTPRYLIKTRGQQVTLSCSPISGHRSVSWYQQTPGQGLQFLFEYFSETQRNKGNFPGRFSGRQFSNSRSEMNVSTLELGDSALYLCASSRPLEGRNYGYTFGSGTRLTVV.

This clonotype was recorded at least ten times. The chain uses TRBV29-1 and TRBJ2-7; 9 bases align to TRBD2. CDR3 length equals 14 residues. Trimming took 5 bases from V and 3 from J; bases not matched to a gene: 8. Germline V gives CDR1 SQVTM, CDR2 ANQGSEA. As DNA, the CDR3 is TGCAGCGTTCAGGGCACTAGCGGGCACTACGAGCAGTACTTC. Protein: CSVQGTSGHYEQYF.

In its sample, this clonotype was seen many times. V is TRBV29-1 and J is TRBJ2-1; D is possibly TRBD2 (6 bases). Germline V CDR1 and CDR2: SQVTM, ANQGSEA. The CDR3 contains 15 residues. V lost 6 bases to trimming and J lost 6 bases, with 21 bases between them. CDR3 DNA: TGCAGCGTACCATCCAGGGACTGGCCTTTCAATGAGCAGTTCTTC. Translation: CSVPSRDWPFNEQFF.

This clonotype was recorded at least ten times. The gene calls are TRBV7-3 and TRBJ2-1; D gene ambiguous. This CDR3 region has 15 residues. CDR1 and CDR2 (germline): SGHTA, FQGTGA. Trimming left V 1 base short and J 0 bases short, with 7 bases between. This CDR3 is CASSLKGSSYNEQFF. CDR3 in DNA: TGTGCCAGCAGCTTAAAGGGCAGCTCCTACAATGAGCAGTTCTTC.

The V and J genes are TRBV29-1 and TRBJ1-2; 8 bases are shared with TRBD1. Losses at the gene ends were 3 bases for V and 3 bases for J; bases not matched to a gene: 6. This CDR3 has 14 residues. CDR1 SQVTM and CDR2 ANQGSEA come from the germline V gene. The CDR3, as DNA: TGCAGCGTTGACAGGGGGCTGCGTTACTATGGCTACACCTTC. It encodes CSVDRGLRYYGYTF.

The rearrangement uses TRBV7-9 and TRBJ2-3; the D is unclear. V was trimmed by 5 bases and J by 5 bases, leaving 14 bases between them. The CDR3 sequence is 14 residues long. The germline CDR1 and CDR2 sequences are SEHNR and FQNEAQ (reference sequence). The CDR3 nucleotides read TGTGCCAGCAGCCCCGTAGACTCTTTAGATACGCAGTATTTT. This translates into CASSPVDSLDTQYF.

The table lists this clonotype with many counts. The J gene is TRBJ2-7, the V gene TRBV28; TRBD2 is a possible D gene (6 bases). This CDR3 is 14 amino acids long. In germline, CDR1 is MDHEN, CDR2 SYDVKM. V was pared by 4 bases and J by 1 base, with 11 bases between. The CDR3 region is CASSSPRGSYEQYF. The CDR3 DNA reads as TGTGCCAGCAGTTCACCCCGGGGGTCCTACGAGCAGTACTTC.

This clonotype was detected many times. The chain joins TRBV5-5 to TRBJ1-1; D gene unclear. V lost 0 bases to trimming and J lost 3 bases, with 12 bases between them. CDR1 and CDR2 (germline): SGHKS, YYEKEE (reference sequence). The CDR3 is 15 residues long. The CDR3 region is CASSLALALDTEAFF. The CDR3 DNA reads TGTGCCAGCAGCTTGGCCCTCGCTCTCGACACTGAAGCTTTCTTT. The variable domain in full, with the rest retrieved from reference TRBV5-5 and TRBJ1-1, is DAGVTQSPTHLIKTRGQQVTLRCSPISGHKSVSWYQQVLGQGPQFIFQYYEKEERGRGNFPDRFSARQFPNYSSELNVNALLLGDSALYLCASSLALALDTEAFFGQGTRLTVV.

This clonotype was seen repeatedly, ten times or more. J is TRBJ2-7 and V is TRBV4-3, with D perhaps matching TRBD2 (6 bases). The germline V gene has CDR1 LGHNA and CDR2 YSLEER. The CDR3 spans 14 residues. The ends were cut back, 0 bases at V and 5 bases at J, with 11 bases in the middle. The CDR3 region is CASSQDWRGHEQYF. CDR3 coding DNA: TGCGCCAGCAGCCAAGATTGGAGGGGCCACGAGCAGTACTTC.

This clonotype was observed a few times. This chain joins TRBV20-1 and TRBJ1-2; 12 nucleotides align to TRBD1. V dropped 5 bases and J dropped 3; count of bases not matched to a gene: 7. The germline V gene has CDR1 DFQATT and CDR2 SNEGSKA (reference sequence). The CDR3 totals 15 residues. CDR3 region: CSAFFGTGGDYGYTF. The CDR3 DNA is TGCAGTGCTTTTTTCGGGACAGGGGGCGACTATGGCTACACCTTC.

This clonotype was seen at least ten times. The V and J genes are TRBV4-3 and TRBJ2-1; D not certain. Trimming cost V 0 bases and J 0 bases, with 12 bases left between them. The CDR3 has 17 amino acids. CDR1 and CDR2 (germline): LGHNA, YSLEER. Written as DNA, the CDR3 is TGCGCCAGCAGCCAAGATATCCTTCTGAGCTCCTACAATGAGCAGTTCTTC. Its translation is CASSQDILLSSYNEQFF.

This clonotype was counted many times. The gene calls are TRBV28 and TRBJ1-6; D unresolved. Trimming cost V 3 bases and J 4 bases, with 10 bases left between them. This CDR3 has 15 residues. Germline V CDR1 and CDR2: MDHEN, SYDVKM. CDR3 in DNA: TGTGCCAGCAGTTTGACGGCCGTATATAATTCACCCCTCCACTTT. Its protein product is CASSLTAVYNSPLHF.

This clonotype was observed many times. The chain links TRBV28 to TRBJ1-1; 7 bases map to TRBD1. This CDR3 has 14 residues. Germline CDR1 MDHEN, CDR2 SYDVKM. V lost 6 bases and J lost 1; bases outside the gene matches: 5. The CDR3 loop is CASSQTGENTEAFF. Here the CDR3 DNA reads TGTGCCAGCAGCCAAACAGGGGAGAACACTGAAGCTTTCTTT. Full variable domain (outside the CDR3, taken from reference TRBV28 and TRBJ1-1): DVKVTQSSRYLVKRTGEKVFLECVQDMDHENMFWYRQDPGLGLRLIYFSYDVKMKEKGDIPEGYSVSREKKERFSLILESASTNQTSMYLCASSQTGENTEAFFGQGTRLTVV.

The V and J genes are TRBV10-3 and TRBJ2-1; D is ambiguous. Trimming removed 0 bases at V and 2 bases at J, with 8 bases between. The CDR3 consists of 15 residues. Germline V gene data show CDR1 as ENHRY and CDR2 as SYGVKD. DNA for the CDR3: TGTGCCATCAGTGAGTCTGGAGACACCTACAATGAGCAGTTCTTC. This gives the protein CAISESGDTYNEQFF.